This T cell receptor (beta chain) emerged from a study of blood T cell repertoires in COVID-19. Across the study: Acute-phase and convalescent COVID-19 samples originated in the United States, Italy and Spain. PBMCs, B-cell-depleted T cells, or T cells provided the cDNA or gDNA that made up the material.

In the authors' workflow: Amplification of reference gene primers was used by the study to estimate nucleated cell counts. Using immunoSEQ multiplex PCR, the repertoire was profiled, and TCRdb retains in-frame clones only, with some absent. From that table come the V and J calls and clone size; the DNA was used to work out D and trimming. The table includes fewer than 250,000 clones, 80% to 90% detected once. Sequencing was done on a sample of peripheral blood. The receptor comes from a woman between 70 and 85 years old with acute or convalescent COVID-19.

The CDR3 is CASSSSYRSYEQYF. DNA of the CDR3: TGTGCCAGCAGTTCTTCATACAGATCCTACGAGCAGTACTTC. The chain carries TRBV27 and TRBJ2-7; D gene uncertain. V was clipped by 4 bases and J by 1 base, with 11 bases between them. The CDR3 length is 14 residues. Germline CDR1 MNHEY, CDR2 SMNVEV (reference sequence).